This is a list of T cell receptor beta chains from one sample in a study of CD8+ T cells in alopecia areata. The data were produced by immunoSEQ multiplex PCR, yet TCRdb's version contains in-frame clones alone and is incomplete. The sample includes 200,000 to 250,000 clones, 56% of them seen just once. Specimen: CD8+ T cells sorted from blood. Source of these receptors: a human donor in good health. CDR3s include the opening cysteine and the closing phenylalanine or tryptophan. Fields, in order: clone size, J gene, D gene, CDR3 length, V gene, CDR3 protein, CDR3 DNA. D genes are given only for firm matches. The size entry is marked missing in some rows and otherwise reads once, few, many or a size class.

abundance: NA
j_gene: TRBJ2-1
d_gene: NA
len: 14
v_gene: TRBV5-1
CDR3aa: CASSPLTLWDEQFF
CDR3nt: TGCGCCAGCAGCCCACTCACTCTATGGGATGAGCAGTTCTTC

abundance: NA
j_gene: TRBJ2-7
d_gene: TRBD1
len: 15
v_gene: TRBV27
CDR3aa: CASSPMDRVGYEQYF
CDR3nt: TGTGCCAGCAGTCCCATGGACAGGGTGGGATACGAGCAGTACTTC

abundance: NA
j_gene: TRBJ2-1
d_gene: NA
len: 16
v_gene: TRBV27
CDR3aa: CASRLGGLSSYNEQFF
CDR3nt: TGTGCCAGCAGACTCGGGGGGCTGAGCTCCTACAATGAGCAGTTCTTC

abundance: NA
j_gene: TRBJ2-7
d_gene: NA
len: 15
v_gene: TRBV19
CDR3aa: CASSWDRGAPYEQYF
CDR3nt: TGTGCCAGTAGTTGGGATAGGGGTGCCCCCTACGAGCAGTACTTC

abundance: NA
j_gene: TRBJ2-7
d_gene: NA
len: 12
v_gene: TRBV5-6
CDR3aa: CASSSDSYEQYF
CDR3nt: TGTGCCAGCAGCTCTGACAGCTACGAGCAGTACTTC

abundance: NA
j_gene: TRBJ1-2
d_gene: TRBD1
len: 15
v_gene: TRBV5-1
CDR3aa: CASSLEGTGLYGYTF
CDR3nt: TGCGCCAGCAGCTTGGAGGGGACAGGGTTGTATGGCTACACCTTC

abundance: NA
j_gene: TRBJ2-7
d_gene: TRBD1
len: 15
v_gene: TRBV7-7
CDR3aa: CASSSRRDRVYEQYF
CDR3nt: TGTGCCAGCAGCTCACGCAGGGACAGGGTCTACGAGCAGTACTTC

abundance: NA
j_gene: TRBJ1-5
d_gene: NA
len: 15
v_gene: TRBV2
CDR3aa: CASDDTVISNQPQHF
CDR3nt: TGTGCCAGCGACGACACGGTCATCAGCAATCAGCCCCAGCATTTT

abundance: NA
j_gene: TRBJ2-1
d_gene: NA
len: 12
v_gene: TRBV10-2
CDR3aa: CASRDLSNEQFF
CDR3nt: TGCGCCAGCAGGGACTTGAGCAATGAGCAGTTCTTC

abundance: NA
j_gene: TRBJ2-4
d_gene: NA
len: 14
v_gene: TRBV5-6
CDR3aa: CASRQHLAKNIQYF
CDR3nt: TGTGCCAGCCGACAGCATCTAGCCAAAAACATTCAGTACTTC

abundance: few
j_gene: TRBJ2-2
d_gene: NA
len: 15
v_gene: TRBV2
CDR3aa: CASSEGKVSPGELFF
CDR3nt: TGTGCCAGCAGTGAAGGGAAAGTTTCACCCGGGGAGCTGTTTTTT

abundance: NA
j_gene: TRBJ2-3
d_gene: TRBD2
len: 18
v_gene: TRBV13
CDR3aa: CASTTSTSGEKATDTQYF
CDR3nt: TGTGCCAGCACTACAAGTACTAGCGGAGAGAAGGCCACAGATACGCAGTATTTT

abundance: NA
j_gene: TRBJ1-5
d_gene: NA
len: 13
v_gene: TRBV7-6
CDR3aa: CASSLWGGQPQHF
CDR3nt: TGTGCCAGCAGCCTCTGGGGGGGTCAGCCCCAGCATTTT

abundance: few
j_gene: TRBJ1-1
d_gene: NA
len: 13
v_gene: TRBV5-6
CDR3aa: CASSSGAGIEAFF
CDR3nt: TGTGCCAGCAGCAGTGGTGCGGGGATTGAAGCTTTCTTT

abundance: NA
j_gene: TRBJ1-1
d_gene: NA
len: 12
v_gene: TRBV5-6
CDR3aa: CASTQGSTEAFF
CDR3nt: TGTGCCAGCACCCAAGGGAGCACTGAAGCTTTCTTT

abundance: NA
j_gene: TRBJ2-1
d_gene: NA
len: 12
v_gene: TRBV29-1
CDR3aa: CSVEGLYNEQFF
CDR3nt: TGCAGCGTTGAAGGACTTTACAATGAGCAGTTCTTC

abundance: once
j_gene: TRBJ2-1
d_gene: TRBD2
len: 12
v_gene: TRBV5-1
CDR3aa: CASSQTSDEQFF
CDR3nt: TGCGCCAGCAGCCAGACTAGCGATGAGCAGTTCTTC

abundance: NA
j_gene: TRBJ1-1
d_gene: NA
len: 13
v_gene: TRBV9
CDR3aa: CASSTRLYTEAFF
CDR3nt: TGTGCCAGCAGCACTAGACTGTACACTGAAGCTTTCTTT

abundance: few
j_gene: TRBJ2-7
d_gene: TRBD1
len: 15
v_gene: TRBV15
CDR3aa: CATSSDRQGSYEQYF
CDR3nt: TGTGCCACCAGCAGTGACCGACAGGGCTCCTACGAGCAGTACTTC

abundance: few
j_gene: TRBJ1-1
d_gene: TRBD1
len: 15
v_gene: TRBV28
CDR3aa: CASSPGTGAGTEAFF
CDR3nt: TGTGCCAGCAGTCCAGGGACAGGGGCCGGGACTGAAGCTTTCTTT

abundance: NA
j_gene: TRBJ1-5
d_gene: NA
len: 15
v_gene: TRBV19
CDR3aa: CASSPTEYSNQPQHF
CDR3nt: TGTGCCAGTAGCCCGACAGAATATAGCAATCAGCCCCAGCATTTT

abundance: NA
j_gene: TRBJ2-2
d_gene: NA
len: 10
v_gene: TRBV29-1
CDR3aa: CSVLVGELFF
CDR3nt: TGCAGCGTTTTAGTCGGGGAGCTGTTTTTT

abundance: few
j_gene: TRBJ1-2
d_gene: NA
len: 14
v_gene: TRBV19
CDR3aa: CASSYQGLHYGYTF
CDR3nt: TGTGCCAGTAGTTACCAGGGGTTACACTATGGCTACACCTTC

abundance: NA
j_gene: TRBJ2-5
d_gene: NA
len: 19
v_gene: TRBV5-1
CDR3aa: CASSPTLADLDPSYGTQYF
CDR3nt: TGCGCCAGCAGCCCTACGCTGGCAGATTTAGACCCATCCTATGGGACCCAGTACTTC

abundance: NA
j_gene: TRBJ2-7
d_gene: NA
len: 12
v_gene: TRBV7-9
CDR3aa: CASSPLDDEQYF
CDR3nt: TGTGCCAGCAGCCCCTTGGACGACGAGCAGTACTTC

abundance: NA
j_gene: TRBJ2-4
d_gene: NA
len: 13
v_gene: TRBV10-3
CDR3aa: CAISEDKYNIQYF
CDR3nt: TGTGCCATCAGTGAGGACAAGTACAACATTCAGTACTTC

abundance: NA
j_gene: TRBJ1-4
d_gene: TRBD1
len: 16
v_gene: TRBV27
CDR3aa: CASSPGGSFSTEKLFF
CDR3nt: TGTGCCAGCAGCCCAGGGGGCTCCTTCTCAACAGAAAAACTGTTTTTT

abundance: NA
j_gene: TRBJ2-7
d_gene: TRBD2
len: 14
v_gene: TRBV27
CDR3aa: CASRLTPGLDEQYF
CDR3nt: TGTGCCAGCAGATTAACCCCGGGACTAGACGAGCAGTACTTC

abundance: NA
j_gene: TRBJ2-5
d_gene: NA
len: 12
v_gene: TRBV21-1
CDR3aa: CAVQGHQETQYF
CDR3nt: TGTGCCGTCCAGGGGCACCAAGAGACCCAGTACTTC

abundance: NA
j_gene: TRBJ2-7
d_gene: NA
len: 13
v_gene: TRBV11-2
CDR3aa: CASSLGESYEQYF
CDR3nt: TGTGCCAGCAGCTTAGGCGAGAGCTACGAGCAGTACTTC

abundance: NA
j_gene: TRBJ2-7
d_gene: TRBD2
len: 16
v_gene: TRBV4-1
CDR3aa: CASSHGPGTSVGEQYF
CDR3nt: TGCGCCAGCAGCCATGGACCCGGGACTAGCGTCGGCGAGCAGTACTTC

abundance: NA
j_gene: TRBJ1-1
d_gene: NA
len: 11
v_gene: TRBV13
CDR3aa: CASTLASKPFF
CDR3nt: TGTGCCAGCACCTTAGCATCCAAACCTTTCTTT

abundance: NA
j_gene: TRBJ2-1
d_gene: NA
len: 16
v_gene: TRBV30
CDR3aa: CAWSVTETGPYNEQFF
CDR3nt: TGTGCCTGGAGTGTAACGGAGACAGGCCCCTACAATGAGCAGTTCTTC

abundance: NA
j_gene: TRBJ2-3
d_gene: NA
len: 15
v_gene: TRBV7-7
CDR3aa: CASRRTGGPSDTQYF
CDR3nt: TGTGCCAGCAGGAGGACCGGGGGGCCGTCAGATACGCAGTATTTT

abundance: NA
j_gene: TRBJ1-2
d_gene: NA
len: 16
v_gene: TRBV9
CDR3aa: CASSAPDGEPTYGYTF
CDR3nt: TGTGCCAGCAGCGCTCCGGACGGGGAACCGACCTATGGCTACACCTTC

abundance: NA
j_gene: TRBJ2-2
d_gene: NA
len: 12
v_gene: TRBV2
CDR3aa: CATHHVAGELFF
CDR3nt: TGTGCCACCCACCATGTTGCCGGGGAGCTGTTTTTT

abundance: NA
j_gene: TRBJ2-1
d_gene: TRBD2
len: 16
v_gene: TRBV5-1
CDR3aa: CASSWASGGRYNEQFF
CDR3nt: TGCGCCAGCAGCTGGGCTAGCGGGGGCCGGTACAATGAGCAGTTCTTC

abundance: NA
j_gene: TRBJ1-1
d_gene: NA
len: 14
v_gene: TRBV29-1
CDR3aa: CSANSLGVNTEAFF
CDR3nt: TGCAGCGCCAACTCCCTGGGCGTGAACACTGAAGCTTTCTTT

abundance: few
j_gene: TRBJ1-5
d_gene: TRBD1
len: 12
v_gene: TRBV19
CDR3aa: CASTTGNQPQHF
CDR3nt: TGTGCCAGCACGACAGGGAATCAGCCCCAGCATTTT

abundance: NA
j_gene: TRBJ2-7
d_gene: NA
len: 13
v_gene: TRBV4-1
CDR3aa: CASSQAGAYEQYF
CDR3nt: TGCGCCAGCAGCCAAGCCGGAGCCTACGAGCAGTACTTC

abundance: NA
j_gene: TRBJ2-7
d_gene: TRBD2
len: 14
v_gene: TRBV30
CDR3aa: CAWTPRGTKREQYF
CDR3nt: TGTGCCTGGACACCCCGAGGGACTAAGAGGGAGCAGTACTTC

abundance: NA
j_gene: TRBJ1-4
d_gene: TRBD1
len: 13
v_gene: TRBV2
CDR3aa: CASRGQGSEKLFF
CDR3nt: TGTGCCAGCAGAGGACAGGGGTCCGAAAAACTGTTTTTT

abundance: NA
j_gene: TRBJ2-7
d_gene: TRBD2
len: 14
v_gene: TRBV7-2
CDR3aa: CASSLGGGGDEQYF
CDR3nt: TGTGCCAGCAGCTTAGGGGGCGGGGGTGACGAGCAGTACTTC

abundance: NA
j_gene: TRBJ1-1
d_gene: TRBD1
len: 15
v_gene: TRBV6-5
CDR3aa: CASSSPTGGSTEAFF
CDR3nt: TGTGCCAGCAGTTCCCCGACAGGGGGGAGCACTGAAGCTTTCTTT

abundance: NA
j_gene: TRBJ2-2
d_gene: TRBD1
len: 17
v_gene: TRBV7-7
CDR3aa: CASSPYRDREGTGELFF
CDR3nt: TGTGCCAGCAGCCCGTACCGGGACAGGGAAGGCACCGGGGAGCTGTTTTTT

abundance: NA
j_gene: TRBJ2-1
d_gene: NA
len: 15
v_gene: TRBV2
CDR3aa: CASSGGPGDYNEQFF
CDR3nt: TGTGCCAGCAGTGGAGGTCCAGGGGACTACAATGAGCAGTTCTTC

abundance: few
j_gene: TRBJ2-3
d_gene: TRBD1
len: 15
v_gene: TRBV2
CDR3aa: CASSVRDRATDTQYF
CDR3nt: TGTGCCAGCAGTGTGCGGGACAGGGCAACAGATACGCAGTATTTT

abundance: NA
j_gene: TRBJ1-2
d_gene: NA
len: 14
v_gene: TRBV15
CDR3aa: CATSIERVAGGYTF
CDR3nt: TGTGCCACCAGCATAGAGCGGGTCGCTGGTGGCTACACCTTC